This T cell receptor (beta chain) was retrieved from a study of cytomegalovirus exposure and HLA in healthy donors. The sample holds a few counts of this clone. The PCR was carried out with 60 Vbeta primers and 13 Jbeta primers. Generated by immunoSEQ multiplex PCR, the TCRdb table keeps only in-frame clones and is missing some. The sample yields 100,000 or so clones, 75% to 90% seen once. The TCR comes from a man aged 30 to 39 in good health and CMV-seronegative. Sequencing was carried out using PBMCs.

This CDR3 is CASSRDRDLNEQFF. The CDR3, as DNA: TGTGCCAGCAGCCGGGACAGGGACTTGAATGAGCAGTTCTTC. This chain links TRBV2 with TRBJ2-1; 9 nucleotides line up with TRBD1. Trimming took 6 bases from V and 7 from J; bases not matched to a gene: 7. The CDR3 length is 14 residues. Germline CDR1 reads SNHLY; CDR2 reads FYNNEI.